This T cell receptor (beta chain) was recovered during a study of control samples from healthy donors and cancer patients. This clone showed up just once. Profiling relied on immunoSEQ multiplex PCR, and the TCRdb table lists in-frame clones only, not all of them. The sample carries about 140,000 clones, roughly 89% recorded once. The CDR3 is 14 amino acids. Germline values: CDR1 MNHNS, CDR2 SASEGT. Trimming stripped 1 base from V and 7 bases from J, with 11 bases between. Sequenced input: blood. V usage is TRBV6-1 and J usage is TRBJ1-5; D ambiguous. The sequence was collected from a man aged 18 to 29 in good health. CDR3 sequence: CASSEVELGQPQHF. The CDR3 coding sequence is TGTGCCAGCAGTGAAGTTGAGTTGGGACAGCCCCAGCATTTT.